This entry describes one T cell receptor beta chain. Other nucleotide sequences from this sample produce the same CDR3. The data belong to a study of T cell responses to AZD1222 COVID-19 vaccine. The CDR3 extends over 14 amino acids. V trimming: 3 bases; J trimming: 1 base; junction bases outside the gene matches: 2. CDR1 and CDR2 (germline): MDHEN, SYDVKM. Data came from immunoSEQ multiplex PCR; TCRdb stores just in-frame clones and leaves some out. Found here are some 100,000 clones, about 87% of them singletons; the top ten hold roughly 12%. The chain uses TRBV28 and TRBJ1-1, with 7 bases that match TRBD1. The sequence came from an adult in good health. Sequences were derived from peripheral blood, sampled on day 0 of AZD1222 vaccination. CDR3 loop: CASSLGQKNTEAFF. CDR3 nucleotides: TGTGCCAGCAGTTTGGGACAGAAGAACACTGAAGCTTTCTTT.